These T cell receptor beta chains were read from a single sample in a study of identical twins. Each CDR3 protein is one row after TCRdb ran MiXCR on the 5' RACE reads. Of under 1 million distinct CDR3 sequences listed, approximately 13% are singletons. The data also belong to a second study, concerning yellow fever vaccine responses in identical twins.

The sequencing sample was made of PBMCs. Receptors were obtained from a woman aged 18-29 years in good health. Each CDR3 is given with its conserved first and last residue. The order of the fields is J gene, D gene, V gene, clone size, CDR3 protein, CDR3 DNA. D genes are given only for firm matches. Rows give clone size only sometimes, using once, few, many, or a class for an expanded clone.

>TRBJ2-3|TRBD1|TRBV12-3/TRBV12-4|many
CASSFQGTGTSTDTQYF
TGTGCCAGCAGTTTCCAAGGGACAGGGACTAGCACAGATACGCAGTATTTT
>TRBJ2-1|.|TRBV20-1|few
CSASPLGGLYPYNEQFF
TGCAGTGCTTCCCCTCTAGGAGGGCTATATCCTTACAATGAGCAGTTCTTC
>TRBJ1-1|.|TRBV5-6|.
CASSSRLAPEAFF
TGTGCCAGCAGCTCTCGGCTTGCACCTGAAGCTTTCTTT
>TRBJ1-2|.|TRBV12-3/TRBV12-4|.
CASSFSSLYGYTF
TGTGCCAGCAGTTTTAGCAGTCTCTATGGCTACACCTTC
>TRBJ2-3|.|TRBV20-1|many
CSASRGAFVTDTQYF
TGCAGTGCTAGCCGAGGCGCCTTTGTCACAGATACGCAGTATTTT
>TRBJ2-1|.|TRBV2|many
CASSGGLHEQFF
TGTGCCAGCAGCGGCGGACTACATGAGCAGTTCTTC
>TRBJ2-1|.|TRBV4-1|.
CASSRPWTDNNEQFF
TGCGCCAGCAGCCGACCATGGACGGATAACAATGAGCAGTTCTTC
>TRBJ1-6|.|TRBV14|.
CASSQDPERDSPLHF
TGTGCCAGCAGCCAAGATCCAGAGCGAGATTCACCCCTCCACTTT
>TRBJ2-5|.|TRBV2|.
CASSEQTSSQDF
TGTGCCAGCAGTGAACAGACAAGCTCACAGGACTTC
>TRBJ2-1|TRBD2|TRBV10-3|.
CAISEWGSGGAHEQFF
TGTGCCATCAGTGAATGGGGTAGCGGGGGGGCTCATGAGCAGTTCTTC
>TRBJ2-1|.|TRBV4-1|few
CASSQVPRQKKTYNEQFF
TGCGCCAGCAGCCAAGTCCCTCGACAGAAAAAGACTTACAATGAGCAGTTCTTC
>TRBJ1-1|.|TRBV19|.
CASSITENTEAFF
TGTGCCAGTAGTATTACAGAGAACACTGAAGCTTTCTTT
>TRBJ2-2|TRBD1|TRBV6-4|.
CASSDWDRGQNTGELFF
TGTGCCAGCAGTGACTGGGACAGAGGGCAAAACACCGGGGAGCTGTTTTTT
>TRBJ2-1|.|TRBV5-5|many
CASSLRGFNEQFF
TGTGCCAGCAGCTTGAGGGGGTTTAATGAGCAGTTCTTC
>TRBJ1-6|TRBD1|TRBV12-3/TRBV12-4|few
CASRGQGQGSSPLHF
TGTGCCAGCAGGGGGCAGGGACAGGGGAGTTCACCCCTCCACTTT
>TRBJ2-1|TRBD2|TRBV10-3|few
CAIGGGGVQNEQFF
TGTGCCATCGGTGGGGGAGGGGTGCAGAATGAGCAGTTCTTC
>TRBJ1-1|TRBD1|TRBV27|.
CASSLDRGFTEAFF
TGTGCCAGCAGTTTGGACAGGGGGTTCACTGAAGCTTTCTTT
>TRBJ1-2|TRBD1|TRBV29-1|.
CSVIQGAAYGYTF
TGCAGCGTTATACAGGGGGCTGCCTATGGCTACACCTTC
>TRBJ1-3|TRBD1|TRBV6-1|.
CASGQGQGGNTIYF
TGTGCCAGCGGACAAGGACAGGGAGGAAACACCATATATTTT
>TRBJ2-7|TRBD1|TRBV14|.
CASSQSTGGRSYEQYF
TGTGCCAGCAGCCAAAGCACAGGGGGAAGATCCTACGAGCAGTACTTC
>TRBJ2-1|TRBD1|TRBV5-1|many
CASSSGQGVMDEQFF
TGCGCCAGCAGCTCAGGACAGGGGGTTATGGATGAGCAGTTCTTC
>TRBJ2-7|TRBD2|TRBV5-1|few
CASSLDLSGRAPYEQYF
TGCGCCAGCAGCTTGGACCTAAGCGGGAGGGCCCCCTACGAGCAGTACTTC
>TRBJ2-7|.|TRBV5-1|.
CASRPPYRSYEQYF
TGCGCCAGCAGACCCCCGTACCGCTCCTACGAGCAGTACTTC
>TRBJ2-3|.|TRBV11-3|few
CASSQTGAGNTQYF
TGTGCCAGCAGCCAAACCGGGGCGGGGAATACGCAGTATTTT
>TRBJ2-7|TRBD2|TRBV5-1|few
CASSLGASGRAYEQYF
TGCGCCAGCAGCTTGGGGGCTAGCGGGAGGGCCTACGAGCAGTACTTC
>TRBJ1-1|.|TRBV11-1|.
CASTPGGAQGTEAFF
TGTGCCAGCACCCCTGGGGGGGCCCAAGGGACTGAAGCTTTCTTT
>TRBJ1-3|.|TRBV18|.
CASSPDGTGNTIYF
TGTGCCAGCTCACCAGACGGTACTGGAAACACCATATATTTT
>TRBJ1-5|.|TRBV5-8|many
CASSDSGANQPQHF
TGTGCCAGCAGCGATTCGGGTGCGAATCAGCCCCAGCATTTT
>TRBJ2-5|TRBD2|TRBV7-8|.
CGAGGGRETQYF
TGTGGAGCGGGAGGGGGACGAGAGACCCAGTACTTC
>TRBJ2-1|.|TRBV29-1|few
CSVRATPDVEQFF
TGCAGCGTTCGGGCGACTCCCGATGTTGAGCAGTTCTTC
>TRBJ2-2|TRBD1|TRBV12-3/TRBV12-4|.
CASQGAGELFF
TGTGCCAGCCAGGGGGCCGGGGAGCTGTTTTTT
>TRBJ2-7|.|TRBV11-2|many
CASSLGVDYEQYF
TGTGCCAGCAGCTTAGGGGTGGACTACGAGCAGTACTTC
>TRBJ1-5|.|TRBV20-1|.
CSARQPDSNQPQHF
TGCAGTGCTAGACAGCCTGATAGCAATCAGCCCCAGCATTTT
>TRBJ2-1|.|TRBV9|.
CASSADPSSYNEQFF
TGTGCCAGCAGCGCAGACCCCAGCTCCTACAATGAGCAGTTCTTC
>TRBJ2-3|.|TRBV10-3|many
CAISGQASTDTQYF
TGTGCCATCAGTGGACAGGCTAGCACAGATACGCAGTATTTT
>TRBJ1-1|.|TRBV6-1|.
CASSDTGRDEAFF
TGTGCCAGCAGTGATACGGGACGCGATGAAGCTTTCTTT
>TRBJ2-1|.|TRBV20-1|few
CSAVDRSSYNEQFF
TGCAGTGCGGTCGACAGGAGCTCCTACAATGAGCAGTTCTTC
>TRBJ1-1|.|TRBV7-9|.
CASSLKPGRNTEAFF
TGTGCCAGCAGCTTAAAGCCAGGGCGGAACACTGAAGCTTTCTTT
>TRBJ2-7|TRBD2|TRBV7-2|.
CASSLVPSGDYEQYF
TGTGCCAGCAGCTTAGTTCCTAGCGGGGACTACGAGCAGTACTTC
>TRBJ1-1|.|TRBV29-1|.
CSARTEGRTEAFF
TGCAGCGCCAGGACGGAGGGGAGGACTGAAGCTTTCTTT
>TRBJ2-3|TRBD1|TRBV18|many
CASSPPGTGTDTQYF
TGTGCCAGCTCACCACCCGGGACAGGCACAGATACGCAGTATTTT
>TRBJ1-6|.|TRBV2|many
CASSEFRDQGYNSPLHF
TGTGCCAGCAGTGAATTTAGGGACCAGGGTTATAATTCACCCCTCCACTTT
>TRBJ2-3|.|TRBV5-1|many
CASSLGRGIVLDTQYF
TGCGCCAGCAGCTTGGGGCGGGGAATAGTCCTAGATACGCAGTATTTT
>TRBJ2-2|.|TRBV20-1|.
CSALPGHSNTGELFF
TGCAGTGCTTTACCGGGACATTCGAACACCGGGGAGCTGTTTTTT
>TRBJ2-6|TRBD2|TRBV28|few
CASSLGGDGANVLTF
TGTGCCAGCAGTTTAGGGGGGGATGGGGCCAACGTCCTGACTTTC
>TRBJ1-5|TRBD1|TRBV5-1|.
CASSRGGVDQPQHF
TGCGCCAGCAGCCGAGGGGGCGTCGATCAGCCCCAGCATTTT
>TRBJ2-1|.|TRBV29-1|many
CSVDGRNEQFF
TGCAGCGTTGATGGACGGAATGAGCAGTTCTTC
>TRBJ1-1|.|TRBV24-1|many
CATSDPLNTEAFF
TGTGCCACCAGTGACCCCTTGAACACTGAAGCTTTCTTT